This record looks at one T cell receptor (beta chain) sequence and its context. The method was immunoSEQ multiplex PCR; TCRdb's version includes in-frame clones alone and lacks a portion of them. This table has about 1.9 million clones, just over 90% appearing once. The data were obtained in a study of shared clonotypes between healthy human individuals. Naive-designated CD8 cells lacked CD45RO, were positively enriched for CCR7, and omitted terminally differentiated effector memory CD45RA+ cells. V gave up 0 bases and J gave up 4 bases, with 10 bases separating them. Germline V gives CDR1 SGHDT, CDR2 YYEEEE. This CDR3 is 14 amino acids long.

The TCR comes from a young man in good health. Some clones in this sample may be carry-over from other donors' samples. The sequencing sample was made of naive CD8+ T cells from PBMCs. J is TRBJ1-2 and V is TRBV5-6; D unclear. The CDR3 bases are TGTGCCAGCAGCTTGGATGATATAAGCTATGGCTACACCTTC. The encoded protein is CASSLDDISYGYTF.